This T cell receptor beta chain was profiled in a study of T cell clonality in common variable immunodeficiency. The repertoire was sequenced with immunoSEQ multiplex PCR; TCRdb's copy has only in-frame clones and lacks some. The sample has about 60,000 clones, none seen only once; the top ten hold about 1.5%. There are many counts of this clone. The CDR3 goes on 3 residues after the read ends, and that part is filled in from the germline J gene. With V trimmed by 2 bases and J by 6 bases, 8 bases remained unmatched. Germline V lookup: CDR1 MGHRA, CDR2 YSYEKL. The CDR3 has 17 residues. The J gene is TRBJ2-1, the V gene TRBV4-1, with 12 bases that match TRBD2. The sample was peripheral blood mononuclear cells. This TCR came from a person between 18 and 75 years old in good health. CDR3 region: CASSQRTSGTPGNEQFF. The CDR3 bases that were read are TGCGCCAGCAGCCAACGGACTAGCGGGACCCCCGGCAATGAG.